This record looks at one TCR beta chain sequence and its context. This clonotype was counted ten times or more. Its target antigen remains unknown. Base qualities are missing; no much larger clone stands one base away. The data belong to a study of T cells in Graves' hyperthyroidism and ophthalmopathy (dated by TCRdb to 2018 to 2020). The study in broad terms: Peripheral blood was sampled at the time of initial diagnosis, prior to any treatment. TCR V-J signatures able to tell the groups apart were searched for in a discovery cohort of 90 to 100 patients, of whom about 40 had Graves' ophthalmopathy and around 58 had stable Graves' hyperthyroidism. An independent validation cohort of fewer than 20 hyperthyroidism patients and over 15 patients who later progressed to ophthalmopathy tested prospective prediction of ophthalmopathy. The 75 to 100 discovery patients were randomly divided into training and test sets at a 7:3 ratio. In addition, the study compared T-cell repertoires in thyroid tissue and in blood from a handful of Graves' hyperthyroidism patients. After blood sampling, hyperthyroidism patients were treated with methimazole at a starting dose of 30 mg daily, and ophthalmopathy patients were treated with high-dose intravenous methylprednisolone. The paper reports TCR Vbeta CDR3 sequencing of about 140 peripheral blood samples: under 45 ophthalmopathy, around 80 hyperthyroidism and 17 progressor patients.

Moderately to severely active disease, a Clinical Activity Score of at least 3, a NOSPECS grade of at least 4, and a duration under 3 months were present in ophthalmopathy patients. The study excluded patients with uncontrolled infections, other autoimmune diseases, pregnancy or lactation. Diagnoses were established on the basis of clinical symptoms, serum thyroxine and TRAb, thyroid ultrasound, and orbital computed tomography. PBMCs were isolated from 7.5 to 10 ml of fresh peripheral blood by Ficoll-Paque density gradient centrifugation. Trizol reagent was used to extract total RNA, and RNA quality was then checked on an Agilent 2100 Bioanalyzer. TCR beta CDR3 regions were amplified from RNA transcripts. A first-round RT-PCR of the TCR CDR3 used the HTBI primer set with the Qiagen OneStep RT-PCR kit. Libraries were constructed in a second round of multiplex PCR, after which size selection and purification were carried out. Sequencing of the libraries was done on an Illumina HiSeq2000 using paired-end 100 bp reads. In the original analysis: SOAPnuke was used to process the raw data, removing reads that contained adapters or uncalled bases, had a mean Phred below 15, or lacked an exact match to the constant primer or identifier. High-quality paired reads were merged using COPE v1.2.5, and each unique nucleotide sequence was defined as a clonotype. MiTCR v1.1 was used to align clonotypes to the IMGT TRBV, TRBD and TRBJ reference segments. Analysis was restricted to V-J combinations with a frequency above 0.0001, which covered about 99% of repertoires. The TCS score was defined as F50 (clonal expansion) divided by E x V (chaos), with BLOSUM62-based TCRdist calculated between CDR3 peptides within each V-J. Welch's t-statistics and random forest reduced fewer than 550 V-J features to about 12, which were used in a naive Bayes classifier (R e1071). Thyroid-blood repertoire similarity was quantified with the Morisita-Horn index. Clones were called with MiXCR by TCRdb after fastp trimmed the public reads at Q25, and only in-frame beta chains were retained. A single entry per CDR3 protein holds the most common genes and DNA from its merged rows. The V and J calls reflect TCRdb's pipeline rather than the authors' work. The sample table contains hundreds of thousands of distinct CDR3 sequences; only one count was recorded for roughly 14% of them. 4% to 5.5% of the sample lies in the top ten.

The investigation overall reported the following: A model built on a 13 V-J signature distinguished ophthalmopathy from stable hyperthyroidism, reaching 85% to 90% sensitivity and approximately 81% specificity in cross-validation and 80%/75% in testing. Sample size was not statistically predetermined, and investigators were not blinded to group allocation. In validation, progression to ophthalmopathy was predicted by the model with roughly 69% sensitivity and around 76% specificity, a median of around 5.9 months before onset. Most expanded thyroid clonotypes (frequency above 0.001) were also detected in blood, suggesting blood repertoires may reflect thyroid immune responses.

Trimming at the junction amounts to 8 bases on V and 9 bases on J, and the germline ends lie 4 bases apart. Taken from cysteine to phenylalanine, the CDR3 has 9 residues. The DNA shown is the 27-base CDR3, in frame from base 1. The V and J genes are TRBV12-3 or TRBV12-4 and TRBJ2-2, with the D gene not clear enough to name. Sequencing was carried out using blood. The sequence was collected from a woman aged 40 to 55 with Graves' ophthalmopathy. The encoded CDR3 is CASPRELFF. The nucleotides read TGTGCCAGCCCAAGGGAGCTGTTTTTT.